The source of this T cell receptor (beta chain) is a study of T-cell reconstitution after alpha-beta-depleted transplantation in children. Notes on the study in general: Alpha-beta T cells present about two months after transplant were reported to originate from several hundred expanded graft clones. Elevated TCRbeta diversity at day 60 was traced, in some patients, to surviving recipient T cells and thymic progenitors. Among T cells one year after transplant, newly produced cells accounted for most counts and diversity.

Unique molecular identifiers were incorporated during preparation of the TCRbeta library. TCRdb re-called the PCR reads with MiXCR, one entry per CDR3 protein. The sample includes a few hundred thousand distinct CDR3 sequences, roughly 13% of them seen just once. The V and J ends lost 9 bases and 7 bases, in that order; junction bases with no gene match: 16. The CDR3 is made up of 17 amino acids. The germline CDR1 and CDR2 sequences are SNHLY and FYNNEI. A few counts support this clonotype. Its matching antigen is unknown. The sequencing here drew on PBMCs, mostly from graft donor cells, taken 360 days after TCRalphabeta/CD19-depleted stem cell transplant. This TCR came from a male patient aged 5 to 17 who had a stem cell transplant for acute myeloid leukemia, so the T cells may come from the graft donor. The gene calls are TRBV2 and TRBJ2-1; 12 nucleotides match TRBD1. The CDR3 DNA follows: TGTGCCAGACCGCGACCGGACGGGACAGGGGGCGCGAATGAGCAGTTCTTC. Its translation: CARPRPDGTGGANEQFF.